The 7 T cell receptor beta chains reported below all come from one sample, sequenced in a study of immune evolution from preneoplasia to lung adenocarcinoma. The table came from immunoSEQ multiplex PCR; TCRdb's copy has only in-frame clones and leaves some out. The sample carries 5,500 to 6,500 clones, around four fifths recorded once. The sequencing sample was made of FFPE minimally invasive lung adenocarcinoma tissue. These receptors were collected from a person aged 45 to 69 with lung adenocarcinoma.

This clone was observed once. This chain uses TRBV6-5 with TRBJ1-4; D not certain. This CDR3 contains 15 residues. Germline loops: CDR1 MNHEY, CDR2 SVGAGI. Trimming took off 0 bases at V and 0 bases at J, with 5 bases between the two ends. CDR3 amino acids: CASSYSASTNEKLFF. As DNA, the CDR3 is TGTGCCAGCAGTTACTCGGCTTCAACTAATGAAAAACTGTTTTTT.

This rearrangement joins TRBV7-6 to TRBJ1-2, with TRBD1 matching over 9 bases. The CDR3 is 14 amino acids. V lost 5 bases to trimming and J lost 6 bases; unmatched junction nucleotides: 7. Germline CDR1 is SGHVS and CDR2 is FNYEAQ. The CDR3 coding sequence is TGTGCCAGCAGCCTCGGACAGGGGCGAGATGGCTACACCTTC. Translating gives CASSLGQGRDGYTF.

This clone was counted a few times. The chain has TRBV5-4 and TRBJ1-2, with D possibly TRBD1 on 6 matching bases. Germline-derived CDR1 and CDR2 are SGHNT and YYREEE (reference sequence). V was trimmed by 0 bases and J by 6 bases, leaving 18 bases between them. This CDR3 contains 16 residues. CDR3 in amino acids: CASSLAPGRGSDGYTF. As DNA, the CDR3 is TGTGCCAGCAGCTTGGCCCCCGGCAGGGGTTCAGATGGCTACACCTTC.

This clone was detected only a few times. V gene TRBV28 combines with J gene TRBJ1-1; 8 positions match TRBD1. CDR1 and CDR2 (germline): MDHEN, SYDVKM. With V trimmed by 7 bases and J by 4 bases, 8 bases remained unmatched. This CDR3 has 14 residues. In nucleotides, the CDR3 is TGTGCCAGCATCAGGGGGCGTATATCCACTGAAGCTTTCTTT. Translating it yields CASIRGRISTEAFF.

This CDR3 reads CASSLVRDNEQFF. As DNA, the CDR3 is TGTGCCAGCAGCTTAGTTCGCGACAATGAGCAGTTCTTC. The chain employs TRBV7-2 and TRBJ2-1; D not certain. In germline, CDR1 is SGHTA, CDR2 FQGNSA. With 1 base removed from V and 5 bases from J, the gap between germline ends came to 6 bases. This CDR3 is 13 amino acids long. Full variable domain (remainder filled in from reference TRBV7-2 and TRBJ2-1): GAGVSQSPSNKVTEKGKDVELRCDPISGHTALYWYRQSLGQGLEFLIYFQGNSAPDKSGLPSDRFSAERTGGSVSTLTIQRTQQEDSAVYLCASSLVRDNEQFFGPGTRLTVL.

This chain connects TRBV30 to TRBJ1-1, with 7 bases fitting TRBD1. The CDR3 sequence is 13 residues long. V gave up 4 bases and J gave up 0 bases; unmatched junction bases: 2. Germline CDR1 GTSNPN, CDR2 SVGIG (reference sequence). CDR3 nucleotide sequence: TGTGCCTGGACGACAGGGATGAACACTGAAGCTTTCTTT. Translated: CAWTTGMNTEAFF.

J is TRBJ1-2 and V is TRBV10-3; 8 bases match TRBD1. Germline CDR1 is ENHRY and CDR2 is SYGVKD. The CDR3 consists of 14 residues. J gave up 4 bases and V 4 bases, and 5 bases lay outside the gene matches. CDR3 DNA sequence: TGTGCCATCAGTGGGACAGGGATGGGCTATGGCTACACCTTC. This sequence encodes CAISGTGMGYGYTF.